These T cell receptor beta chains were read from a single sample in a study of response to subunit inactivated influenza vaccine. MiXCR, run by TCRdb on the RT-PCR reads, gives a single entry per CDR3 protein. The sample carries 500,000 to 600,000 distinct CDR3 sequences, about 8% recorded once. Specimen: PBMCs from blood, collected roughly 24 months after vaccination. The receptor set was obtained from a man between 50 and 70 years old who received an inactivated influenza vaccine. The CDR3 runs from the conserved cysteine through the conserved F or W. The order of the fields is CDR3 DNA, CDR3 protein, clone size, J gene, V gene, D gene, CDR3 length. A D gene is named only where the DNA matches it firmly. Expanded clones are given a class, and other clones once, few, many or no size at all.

DNA: TGTGCCAGCAGCTTAGCTAATGAAAAACTGTTTTTT; CDR3: CASSLANEKLFF; size: NA; J: TRBJ1-4; V: TRBV7-2; D: NA; length: 12
DNA: TGTGCCAGCAGTCGGGCCTCCCAAGAGACCCAGTACTTC; CDR3: CASSRASQETQYF; size: NA; J: TRBJ2-5; V: TRBV28; D: NA; length: 13
DNA: TGCAGTGCTAGAGATTTGATTAGCGGCAGGGGCTCGGCGAACACCGGGGAGCTGTTTTTT; CDR3: CSARDLISGRGSANTGELFF; size: few; J: TRBJ2-2; V: TRBV20-1; D: NA; length: 20
DNA: TGTGCCAGCAGCTTAGGACCAGAAAACACTGAAGCTTTCTTT; CDR3: CASSLGPENTEAFF; size: NA; J: TRBJ1-1; V: TRBV7-2; D: NA; length: 14
DNA: TGCGCCAGCAGCTTGAATGAGGTGACTAGCGGGACCACAGATACGCAGTATTTT; CDR3: CASSLNEVTSGTTDTQYF; size: few; J: TRBJ2-3; V: TRBV5-1; D: TRBD2; length: 18
DNA: TGCAGCGTTGATATACCGACCAGGGAACGGGGCTACACCTTC; CDR3: CSVDIPTRERGYTF; size: NA; J: TRBJ1-2; V: TRBV29-1; D: NA; length: 14
DNA: TGTGCCAGCAGCTCCAACCGGGGGGGCCGAACCGGGGAGCTGTTTTTT; CDR3: CASSSNRGGRTGELFF; size: NA; J: TRBJ2-2; V: TRBV7-6; D: TRBD2; length: 16
DNA: TGTGCCAAGGGGGGTAAGGAGACCCAGTACTTC; CDR3: CAKGGKETQYF; size: many; J: TRBJ2-5; V: TRBV7-6; D: NA; length: 11
DNA: TGTGCCATCAGTGGCGGACTAGCGGGACTCTCCTACGAGCAGTACTTC; CDR3: CAISGGLAGLSYEQYF; size: NA; J: TRBJ2-7; V: TRBV10-3; D: TRBD2; length: 16
DNA: TGTGCCAGCAGCTTGAAGCAGGGGGCGCGCCCAAACTATGGCTACACCTTC; CDR3: CASSLKQGARPNYGYTF; size: few; J: TRBJ1-2; V: TRBV7-2; D: TRBD1; length: 17
DNA: TGTGCCAGCAGTTTGCTACGCGGATCAGATACGCAGTATTTT; CDR3: CASSLLRGSDTQYF; size: NA; J: TRBJ2-3; V: TRBV12-3/TRBV12-4; D: NA; length: 14
DNA: TGCAGTGCTAGGGTCGGACAGGGTGCCCTCTATGGCTACACCTTC; CDR3: CSARVGQGALYGYTF; size: few; J: TRBJ1-2; V: TRBV20-1; D: TRBD1; length: 15
DNA: TGCAGCGTTGAAGATGTTGAGCGGGGGGGCCGTACAGATACGCAGTATTTT; CDR3: CSVEDVERGGRTDTQYF; size: many; J: TRBJ2-3; V: TRBV29-1; D: TRBD2; length: 17
DNA: TGTGCCAGCAGTGAAGGGCAGATATGGGAAAAACTGTTTTTT; CDR3: CASSEGQIWEKLFF; size: few; J: TRBJ1-4; V: TRBV25-1; D: NA; length: 14
DNA: TGTGCCAGCGACCGACAGGCCAATCAGCCCCAGCATTTT; CDR3: CASDRQANQPQHF; size: few; J: TRBJ1-5; V: TRBV6-1; D: NA; length: 13
DNA: TGTGCCAGCAGCTTAAGACCGAATGAAAAACTGTTTTTT; CDR3: CASSLRPNEKLFF; size: many; J: TRBJ1-4; V: TRBV11-2; D: NA; length: 13
DNA: TGCAGTGCTAGAGATCCGTCGGGAGGCGTAGATACGCAGTATTTT; CDR3: CSARDPSGGVDTQYF; size: many; J: TRBJ2-3; V: TRBV20-1; D: TRBD2; length: 15
DNA: TGCAGTGCTACCCAGACCAGAGACGTCGCTGGAGGCTACACCTTC; CDR3: CSATQTRDVAGGYTF; size: NA; J: TRBJ1-2; V: TRBV20-1; D: NA; length: 15
DNA: TGTGCCAGCAGTTACCTGGTGGGCTCCTACAATGAGCAGTTCTTC; CDR3: CASSYLVGSYNEQFF; size: NA; J: TRBJ2-1; V: TRBV6-2/TRBV6-3; D: NA; length: 15
DNA: TGTGCCACCAGTGACCTCGGACAGGGTGTCACCGGGGAGCTGTTTTTT; CDR3: CATSDLGQGVTGELFF; size: few; J: TRBJ2-2; V: TRBV24-1; D: TRBD1; length: 16
DNA: TGTGCCAGCGGGGGACTAGCGGGGGGGATGCACAATGAGCAGTTCTTC; CDR3: CASGGLAGGMHNEQFF; size: many; J: TRBJ2-1; V: TRBV7-9; D: TRBD2; length: 16
DNA: TGTGCCAGCAGTCCGTTTGGAGACAGGCTTCTCTACGAGCAGTACTTC; CDR3: CASSPFGDRLLYEQYF; size: few; J: TRBJ2-7; V: TRBV28; D: NA; length: 16
DNA: TGTGCCAGCAGCTCAGATGCCAGCTTCGAATCCCAGCATTTT; CDR3: CASSSDASFESQHF; size: many; J: TRBJ1-5; V: TRBV7-9; D: NA; length: 14
DNA: TGTGCCAGCAGTTCCTCGGACAGACGGCCTAATGAAAAACTGTTTTTT; CDR3: CASSSSDRRPNEKLFF; size: NA; J: TRBJ1-4; V: TRBV6-5; D: NA; length: 16
DNA: TGTGCCAGCAGCCAAGGGGATCGGCCCACCATATATTTT; CDR3: CASSQGDRPTIYF; size: many; J: TRBJ1-3; V: TRBV3-1; D: NA; length: 13
DNA: TGCAGCATTGGGACTCTACAGAGGGGCAATGAGCAGTTCTTC; CDR3: CSIGTLQRGNEQFF; size: NA; J: TRBJ2-1; V: TRBV29-1; D: NA; length: 14
DNA: TGTGCCAGCTCACCGACTAGCGGGAGAGAGTACGAGCAGTACTTC; CDR3: CASSPTSGREYEQYF; size: NA; J: TRBJ2-7; V: TRBV18; D: TRBD2; length: 15
DNA: TGTGCCAGCGGCACAGGGGGCTATGGCTACACCTTC; CDR3: CASGTGGYGYTF; size: many; J: TRBJ1-2; V: TRBV12-3/TRBV12-4; D: TRBD1; length: 12
DNA: TGCAGTGCTGGGAAATTCTCCGAGCAGTACTTC; CDR3: CSAGKFSEQYF; size: few; J: TRBJ2-7; V: TRBV20-1; D: NA; length: 11
DNA: TGTGCAAGTCGCTTAAGGCACAGGTCGAACTACGAGCAGTACTTC; CDR3: CASRLRHRSNYEQYF; size: NA; J: TRBJ2-7; V: TRBV12-2; D: NA; length: 15
DNA: TGTGCCAGCAGCTCCCCGGGACAGGCTGAAGCTTTCTTT; CDR3: CASSSPGQAEAFF; size: many; J: TRBJ1-1; V: TRBV5-8; D: TRBD1; length: 13
DNA: TGTGCCAGCAGCCGCAGCGGGGCCTACAATGAGCAGTTCTTC; CDR3: CASSRSGAYNEQFF; size: few; J: TRBJ2-1; V: TRBV12-3/TRBV12-4; D: TRBD2; length: 14
DNA: TGTGCCAGCATCGGACAGGGGGGAACGTCCTACGAGCAGTACTTC; CDR3: CASIGQGGTSYEQYF; size: few; J: TRBJ2-7; V: TRBV5-6; D: TRBD1; length: 15
DNA: TGTGCCAGCAGCCGACTAGCGGGGCCCACAGATACGCAGTATTTT; CDR3: CASSRLAGPTDTQYF; size: many; J: TRBJ2-3; V: TRBV6-1; D: TRBD2; length: 15
DNA: TGTGCCAGCCTTCAGGGGTACCTCACTGAAGCTTTCTTT; CDR3: CASLQGYLTEAFF; size: NA; J: TRBJ1-1; V: TRBV12-3/TRBV12-4; D: NA; length: 13